A single sample is the source of the 28 T cell receptor beta chains below, sequenced in a study of OX40 agonist ivuxolimab in advanced cancers. Method: immunoSEQ multiplex PCR; TCRdb's copy keeps in-frame clones and lacks some. The profile shows tens of thousands of clones, roughly nine tenths of them singletons. The sequencing here drew on CD4+ or CD8+ T cells sorted from blood, taken in a trial of the OX40 agonist ivuxolimab. Receptors were obtained from an adult with an advanced solid tumor such as melanoma, head and neck, liver or kidney cancer.

The rearrangement links TRBV2 to TRBJ1-6; D gene unclear. This CDR3 is built from 12 residues. With 8 bases removed from V and 7 bases from J, the gap between germline ends came to 9 bases. Germline CDR1 SNHLY, CDR2 FYNNEI. This CDR3 is CASHRGNSPLHF. The CDR3 coding sequence is TGTGCCAGCCACCGAGGGAATTCACCCCTCCACTTT.

The chain employs TRBV7-2 and TRBJ2-1; 13 nucleotides agree with TRBD2. The germline CDR1 and CDR2 sequences are SGHTA and FQGNSA. CDR3 length: 15 amino acids. The junction had 5 bases not matched to a gene; V was cut back by 5 bases and J by 7 bases. Written as DNA, the CDR3 is TGTGCCAGCAGCACGATGGGACTAGCGGGGAATGAGCAGTTCTTC. Translating it yields CASSTMGLAGNEQFF.

This chain connects TRBV11-2 to TRBJ1-1; D remains unclear. This CDR3 is built from 13 residues. Germline V CDR1 and CDR2: SGHAT, FQNNGV. V was shortened by 5 bases and J by 1 base, with 8 bases between the two germline ends. The CDR3 DNA reads as TGTGCCAGCAGCGGTACGACGAACACTGAAGCTTTCTTT. It is translated as CASSGTTNTEAFF.

The chain recombines TRBV7-9 with TRBJ2-1, with a weak D call TRBD1 (5 bases). The CDR3 is 16 amino acids. Trimming left V 0 bases short and J 5 bases short, with 14 bases between. The germline CDR1 and CDR2 sequences are SEHNR and FQNEAQ (reference sequence). CDR3 in amino acids: CASSLAIIARDNEQFF. The CDR3 DNA sequence: TGTGCCAGCAGCTTAGCGATAATAGCCAGGGACAATGAGCAGTTCTTC.

This clone was observed a single time. This chain joins TRBV30 and TRBJ1-5, with D tentatively TRBD1 (6 bases). The V end was cut by 7 bases, the J end by 5 bases, with 12 bases between. This CDR3 region has 12 residues. Germline lookup yields CDR1 GTSNPN and CDR2 SVGIG (reference sequence). CDR3 in amino acids: CAFGGSDQPQHF. The CDR3 coding sequence is TGTGCCTTCGGGGGCAGCGATCAGCCCCAGCATTTT.

The chain combines TRBV19 with TRBJ2-7, with TRBD1 identical over 12 bases. The CDR3 extends over 16 amino acids. Trimming cost V 1 base and J 4 bases; bases outside gene matches: 5. Looked up from germline, CDR1 is LNHDA and CDR2 is SQIVND (reference sequence). CDR3 in DNA: TGTGCCAGTAGTATAGGGGGACAGGGGGCTTTGTACGAGCAGTACTTC. Translated: CASSIGGQGALYEQYF.

The rearrangement joins TRBV4-1 to TRBJ2-7; weak D call: TRBD1 (5 bases). The CDR3 sequence is 14 residues long. Germline V gene data show CDR1 as MGHRA and CDR2 as YSYEKL. Trimming pared 0 bases from V and 12 bases from J, leaving 18 bases between. For the CDR3, the DNA is TGCGCCAGCAGCCAAGATTTTGGGGCCTCCTCGTGGTACTTC. Amino acids: CASSQDFGASSWYF.

This clone was detected only a few times. J is TRBJ2-5 and V is TRBV29-1; D ambiguous. The CDR3 length is 12 residues. The germline CDR1 and CDR2 sequences are SQVTM and ANQGSEA. V was trimmed by 4 bases and J by 0 bases, leaving 6 bases between them. In nucleotides, the CDR3 is TGCAGCGTTGTATTATACCAAGAGACCCAGTACTTC. Protein product: CSVVLYQETQYF.

Note on this clone: The junction departs from the called germline gene at one end, perhaps through a read error. The rearrangement uses TRBV7-7 and TRBJ1-3, with D perhaps matching TRBD1 (6 bases). Germline CDR1 reads SSHAT; CDR2 reads FNYEAQ (reference sequence). CDR3 length: 15 amino acids. As DNA, the CDR3 is TGTGCTAGCAGCCGTAGGAAGGGGGGAGGAAACACCATATATTTT. It specifies CASSRRKGGGNTIYF. Full variable domain (missing parts from reference TRBV7-7 and TRBJ1-3): GAGVSQSPRYKVTKRGQDVTLRCDPISSHATLYWYQQALGQGPEFLTYFNYEAQPDKSGLPSDRFSAERPEGSISTLTIQRTEQRDSAMYRCASSRRKGGGNTIYFGEGSWLTVV.

The chain combines TRBV5-6 with TRBJ2-3; 11 positions agree with TRBD2. Germline assignment: CDR1 SGHDT and CDR2 YYEEEE. The length of the CDR3 is 13 residues. V lost 6 bases and J lost 8; bases outside the gene matches: 5. This CDR3 reads CASTLAGGGTQYF. CDR3 sequence (DNA): TGTGCCAGCACTCTAGCGGGGGGCGGTACGCAGTATTTT.

This rearrangement joins TRBV5-1 to TRBJ1-1; D is perhaps TRBD1 (5 bases). CDR1 is SGHRS and CDR2 is YFSETQ in the germline V gene. This CDR3 region has 15 residues. Trimming stripped 0 bases from V and 5 bases from J, with 14 bases between. CDR3 in DNA: TGCGCCAGCAGCTTGGGGGCGGGGGAAGAAACTGAAGCTTTCTTT. Translating it yields CASSLGAGEETEAFF.

V gene TRBV28 combines with J gene TRBJ1-1, with D perhaps TRBD1 (5 bases). V lost 7 bases and J lost 1, with 16 bases in between. The CDR3 consists of 15 residues. The germline gives CDR1 MDHEN, CDR2 SYDVKM. The CDR3 here is CASTLVGGENTEAFF. CDR3 in DNA: TGTGCCAGCACCCTTGTCGGGGGAGAGAACACTGAAGCTTTCTTT.

A few counts support this clone. The chain has TRBV6-6 and TRBJ1-1; no definite D call. Germline values: CDR1 MNHNY, CDR2 SVGAGI (reference sequence). Trimming removed 6 bases from V and 0 bases from J, with 11 bases in between. CDR3 length: 14 residues. The CDR3 region has the DNA TGTGCCAGCAGCTCTTCATACATGAACACTGAAGCTTTCTTT. Protein sequence: CASSSSYMNTEAFF.

This clone was observed a few times. The chain carries TRBV7-9 and TRBJ2-2; D might be TRBD2 (5 bases). V dropped 8 bases and J dropped 5 bases, with 12 bases sitting between them. The CDR3 covers 13 residues. Germline V CDR1 and CDR2: SEHNR, FQNEAQ (reference sequence). CDR3 coding DNA: TGTGCCAGCGGTGGGTCGGGAACCGGGGAGCTGTTTTTT. This codes for CASGGSGTGELFF.

This clone occurred once. This chain connects TRBV19 to TRBJ2-7; 7 bases are shared with TRBD2. This CDR3 contains 14 residues. CDR1 is LNHDA, CDR2 SQIVND, per germline (reference sequence). J lost 2 bases, V lost 2 bases, and 3 bases had no gene match. CDR3 residues: CASSIRAGAYEQYF. CDR3 sequence (DNA): TGTGCCAGTAGTATACGCGCGGGAGCCTACGAGCAGTACTTC.

This chain links TRBV30 with TRBJ2-3, with 10 bases lining up with TRBD1. Germline CDR1 and CDR2: GTSNPN and SVGIG (reference sequence). The CDR3 totals 16 residues. V was clipped by 8 bases and J by 4 bases; unmatched bases: 15. The CDR3 nucleotides are TGTGCCCTATCCGCCCTCCGGGACAGGGGTCCAGATACGCAGTATTTT. Translated, it gives CALSALRDRGPDTQYF.

The gene calls are TRBV6-5 and TRBJ1-2, with 7 bases matching TRBD1. The germline V gene has CDR1 MNHEY and CDR2 SVGAGI. V shed 3 bases, J shed 3 bases, and the junction held 4 bases outside the gene matches. This CDR3 is 14 amino acids long. The CDR3 DNA sequence: TGTGCCAGCAGTTATGACAGGGAGTACTATGGCTACACCTTC. Encoded protein: CASSYDREYYGYTF.

The chain links TRBV4-3 to TRBJ2-1; 10 positions agree with TRBD2. Unmatched junction bases numbered 7, after V lost 1 base and J lost 10 bases. The V gene's germline CDR1 is LGHNA and CDR2 YSLEER. The CDR3 loop spans 15 amino acids. In DNA form, the CDR3 reads TGCGCCAGCAGCCAAGCGGTAGCGGGAGGACCCGAGCAGTTCTTC. The encoded protein is CASSQAVAGGPEQFF.

This clone is a singleton in its sample. V and J are TRBV28 and TRBJ2-6, with 7 bases fitting TRBD1. This CDR3 has 16 amino acids. The J segment lost 2 bases and the V segment lost 5 bases, leaving 6 bases of the junction unmatched. Germline CDR1 and CDR2: MDHEN and SYDVKM. Here the CDR3 DNA reads TGTGCCAGCAGTCGACAGGGTTCGGCTGGGGCCAACGTCCTGACTTTC. Amino acids: CASSRQGSAGANVLTF.

The rearrangement uses TRBV9 and TRBJ1-2; 7 positions agree with TRBD1. This CDR3 contains 13 residues. J was trimmed by 4 bases and V by 0 bases; bases with no gene match: 0. Germline V gene sequence: CDR1 SGDLS, CDR2 YYNGEE. CDR3 nucleotide sequence: TGTGCCAGCAGCGTAGCAGGGGGCTATGGCTACACCTTC. This codes for CASSVAGGYGYTF.

This chain joins TRBV30 and TRBJ2-3; D not resolved. Between the trimmed V and J ends, which lost 2 bases and 4 bases, there was a span of 10 bases. The CDR3 spans 13 residues. Germline values: CDR1 GTSNPN, CDR2 SVGIG (reference sequence). The CDR3 loop reads CAWSRIGSDTQYF. In nucleotides, the CDR3 is TGTGCCTGGAGTCGGATCGGTTCAGATACGCAGTATTTT.

A word on this clone: An end of the junction does not agree with germline; a read error may underlie this. The CDR3, as DNA: TGTGCCAGCAGTCCACTCGGACTGGTCCAGCACTTC. As protein: CASSPLGLVQHF. The chain combines TRBV6-6 with TRBJ2-5; maybe TRBD2 (5 bases). Germline CDR1 and CDR2: MNHNY and SVGAGI (reference sequence). The CDR3 runs 12 residues.

The chain combines TRBV7-3 with TRBJ1-1, with D perhaps matching TRBD1 (5 bases). From germline, CDR1 is SGHTA and CDR2 FQGTGA. V was clipped by 5 bases and J by 7 bases, with 17 bases between them. CDR3 length: 14 residues. CDR3 loop: CASSQDPRGSEAFF. The CDR3 DNA is TGTGCCAGCAGCCAAGACCCAAGGGGAAGTGAAGCTTTCTTT.

The gene calls are TRBV7-3 and TRBJ2-6, with D maybe TRBD1 (5 bases). From germline, CDR1 is SGHTA and CDR2 FQGTGA. Trimming left V 3 bases short and J 6 bases short, with 6 bases between. The CDR3 contains 13 residues. In DNA form, the CDR3 reads TGTGCCAGCAGCTTGGGGCAGGCCAACGTCCTGACTTTC. This sequence encodes CASSLGQANVLTF.

This chain links TRBV5-1 with TRBJ2-5; 8 positions match TRBD2. The CDR3 totals 16 residues. Germline V gene data show CDR1 as SGHRS and CDR2 as YFSETQ. Trimming took 0 bases from V and 7 from J; bases not matched to a gene: 11. The CDR3 nucleotides read TGCGCCAGCAGCTTGGCCCCGGCGGGGGGTATTGGGACCCAGTACTTC. The encoded protein is CASSLAPAGGIGTQYF.

The chain employs TRBV23-1 and TRBJ2-1; tentatively, D is TRBD2 (5 bases). TRBV23-1 is an ORF for which the function is uncertain. Trimming pared 4 bases from V and 3 bases from J, leaving 13 bases between. There are 15 residues in the CDR3. CDR3 nucleotides: TGCGCCAGCAGTCTACGGACTCCCCTCTACAATGAGCAGTTCTTC. It translates to CASSLRTPLYNEQFF.

The chain joins TRBV30 to TRBJ1-1; D is ambiguous. CDR3 size: 14 residues. Between the trimmed V and J ends, which lost 2 bases and 1 base, there was a span of 11 bases. Per the germline V gene, CDR1 is GTSNPN and CDR2 is SVGIG (reference sequence). CDR3 nucleotides: TGTGCCTGGAGTACCATGACTCAGAACACTGAAGCTTTCTTT. Residues: CAWSTMTQNTEAFF.

The sample holds one count of this clone. The chain couples TRBV5-4 to TRBJ2-5, with a possible D match to TRBD1 (5 bases). In germline, CDR1 is SGHNT, CDR2 YYREEE (reference sequence). V lost 1 base, J lost 2 bases, and 9 bases lay in between. The CDR3 sequence is 14 residues long. CDR3 protein: CASSLSGRQETQYF. CDR3 in DNA: TGTGCCAGCAGCTTGTCAGGGCGGCAAGAGACCCAGTACTTC.